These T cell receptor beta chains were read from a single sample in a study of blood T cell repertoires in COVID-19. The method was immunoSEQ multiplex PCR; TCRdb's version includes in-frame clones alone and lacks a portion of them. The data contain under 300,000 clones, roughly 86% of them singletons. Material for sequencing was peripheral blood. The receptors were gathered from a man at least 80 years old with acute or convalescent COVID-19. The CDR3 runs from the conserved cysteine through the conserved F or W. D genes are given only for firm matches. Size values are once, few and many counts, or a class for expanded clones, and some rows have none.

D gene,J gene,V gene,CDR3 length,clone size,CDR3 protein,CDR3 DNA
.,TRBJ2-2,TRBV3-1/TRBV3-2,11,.,CASRRGGELFF,TGTGCCTCCCGGAGGGGAGGGGAGCTGTTTTTT
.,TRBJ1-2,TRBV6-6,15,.,CASSLDNTLPYGYTF,TGTGCCAGCAGTCTAGACAACACCCTCCCCTATGGCTACACCTTC
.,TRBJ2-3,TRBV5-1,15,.,CASSLGRSSGDTQYF,TGCGCCAGCAGCTTAGGTCGCAGCTCAGGGGATACGCAGTATTTT
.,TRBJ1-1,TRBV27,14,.,CASSLQGMNTEAFF,TGTGCCAGCAGTTTACAGGGGATGAACACTGAAGCTTTCTTT
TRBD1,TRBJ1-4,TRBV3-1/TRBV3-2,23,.,CASSQDRREDLGQGMMTNEKLFF,TGTGCCAGCAGCCAAGATCGGAGGGAGGATCTGGGACAGGGGATGATGACTAATGAAAAACTGTTTTTT
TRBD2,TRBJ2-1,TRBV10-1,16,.,CASSESQAGGNNEQFF,TGCGCCAGCAGTGAGTCTCAAGCGGGGGGTAACAATGAGCAGTTCTTC
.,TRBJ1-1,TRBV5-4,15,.,CASTLTPGLNTEAFF,TGTGCCAGCACCCTAACCCCAGGATTAAACACTGAAGCTTTCTTT
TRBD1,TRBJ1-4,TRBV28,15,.,CASSLVGQGDEKLFF,TGTGCCAGCAGTTTAGTTGGACAGGGGGATGAAAAACTGTTTTTT
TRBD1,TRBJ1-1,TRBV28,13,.,CASGYRDRGEAFF,TGTGCCAGCGGCTACCGGGACAGGGGAGAAGCTTTCTTT
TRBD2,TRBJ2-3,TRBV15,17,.,CATSRPVGREGSDTQYF,TGTGCCACCAGCCGACCTGTGGGCAGGGAGGGGTCAGATACGCAGTATTTT
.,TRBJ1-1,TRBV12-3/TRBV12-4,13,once,CASSIHINTEAFF,TGTGCCAGCAGTATCCACATAAACACTGAAGCTTTCTTT
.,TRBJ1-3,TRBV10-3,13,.,CAIARQSGNTIYF,TGTGCCATCGCAAGACAGAGTGGAAACACCATATATTTT
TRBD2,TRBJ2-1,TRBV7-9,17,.,CASSYGLAGGPDNEQFF,TGTGCCAGCAGCTACGGACTAGCGGGGGGGCCCGATAATGAGCAGTTCTTC
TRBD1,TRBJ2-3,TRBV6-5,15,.,CASRRQGQGIDTQYF,TGTGCCAGCAGACGACAGGGCCAAGGAATAGATACGCAGTATTTT
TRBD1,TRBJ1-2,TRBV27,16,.,CASSPRTGGANYGYTF,TGTGCCAGCAGTCCCCGGACAGGGGGAGCTAACTATGGCTACACCTTC
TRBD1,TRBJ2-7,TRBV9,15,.,CASSRGDRASYEQYF,TGTGCCAGCAGTCGAGGTGACAGGGCCTCCTACGAGCAGTACTTC
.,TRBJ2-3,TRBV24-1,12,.,CATISPTGTQYF,TGTGCCACCATCAGCCCCACGGGTACGCAGTATTTT
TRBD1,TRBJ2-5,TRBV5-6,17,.,CASSLLGESGGRETQYF,TGTGCCAGCAGCTTGTTAGGGGAGTCAGGGGGACGAGAGACCCAGTACTTC
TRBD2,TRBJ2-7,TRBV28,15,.,CASSWLAGGSYEQYF,TGTGCCAGCAGTTGGTTAGCGGGAGGCTCCTACGAGCAGTACTTC
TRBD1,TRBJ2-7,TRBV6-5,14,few,CASTGGQGGYEQYF,TGTGCCAGCACCGGAGGACAGGGGGGCTACGAGCAGTACTTC
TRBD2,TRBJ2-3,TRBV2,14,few,CASSTLAGADTQYF,TGTGCCAGCAGTACCCTAGCGGGGGCTGATACGCAGTATTTT
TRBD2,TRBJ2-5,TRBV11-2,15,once,CASSLDRGGGETQYF,TGTGCCAGCAGCTTAGACCGGGGGGGCGGAGAGACCCAGTACTTC
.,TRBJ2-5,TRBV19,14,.,CASSETAQWETQYF,TGTGCCAGTAGTGAGACTGCCCAATGGGAGACCCAGTACTTC
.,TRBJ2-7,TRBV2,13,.,CASSVTVSYEQYF,TGTGCCAGCAGTGTAACAGTTTCCTACGAGCAGTACTTC
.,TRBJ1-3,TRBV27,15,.,CASSFSDSSGNTIYF,TGTGCCAGCAGTTTTTCGGACAGCTCTGGAAACACCATATATTTT
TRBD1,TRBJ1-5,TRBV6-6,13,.,CASSSTGGQPQHF,TGTGCCAGCAGCTCGACAGGGGGTCAGCCCCAGCATTTT
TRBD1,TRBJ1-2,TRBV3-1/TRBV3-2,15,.,CASSHLGQGAGGYTF,TGTGCCAGCAGCCATCTCGGACAGGGGGCTGGCGGCTACACCTTC
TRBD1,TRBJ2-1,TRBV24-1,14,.,CATQPPTTGSEQFF,TGTGCCACCCAGCCCCCTACGACAGGGAGTGAGCAGTTCTTC
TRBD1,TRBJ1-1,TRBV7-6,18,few,CASSLGQNRGSHDTEAFF,TGTGCCAGCAGCTTAGGGCAGAACAGGGGGAGTCATGACACTGAAGCTTTCTTT